This passage covers 17 T cell receptor beta chains from one sample sequenced in a study of STAT5B mutations in CD4+ large granular lymphocyte leukemia (dated by TCRdb to between 2022 and 2023). The library was built by means of the immunoSEQ multiplex PCR assay. This is the immuneACCESS table as TCRdb keeps it, with only in-frame sequences that have V and J called. A part of the clones is gone; compared with another copy, unresolved V genes explain less than half, and the rest is unexplained. A total of tens of thousands of clones appear in this sample, 84% of them only once. The top ten clones comprise 0.3% to 0.4% of the sample. The sample taken for sequencing was CD4+ T cells from blood buffy coats. Receptor source: a human donor in good health.

This clone showed up just once. This sequence joins TRBV27 and TRBJ2-1; 8 nucleotides align to TRBD2. The CDR3 runs 18 residues. Germline CDR1 reads MNHEY; CDR2 reads SMNVEV (reference sequence). Germline trimming cut 2 bases from V and 4 bases from J; bases unmatched to any gene: 13. The CDR3 region is CASSLRRSGSGSYNEQFF. The CDR3 region has the DNA TGTGCCAGCAGTTTACGTAGAAGCGGGAGTGGGTCGTACAATGAGCAGTTCTTC.

The rearrangement uses TRBV18 and TRBJ1-5, with a tentative D call TRBD1 (5 bases). CDR3 length: 15 residues. Germline V CDR1 and CDR2: KGHSH, LQKENI. Trimming pared 4 bases from V and 0 bases from J, leaving 10 bases between. CDR3 loop: CASSRDSFSNQPQHF. CDR3 bases: TGTGCCAGCTCACGAGACAGCTTTAGCAATCAGCCCCAGCATTTT.

V gene TRBV12-5 combines with J gene TRBJ2-2, with TRBD1 as a possible D gene (6 bases). Germline V gene sequence: CDR1 LGHNT, CDR2 FRNRAP. V lost 0 bases and J 3 bases, leaving 11 bases between the germline ends. The CDR3 sequence is 16 residues long. Written as DNA, the CDR3 is TGTGCTAGTGGTTTGGTAGTAACAGGGTACACCGGGGAGCTGTTTTTT. The encoded protein is CASGLVVTGYTGELFF.

The rearrangement joins TRBV18 to TRBJ1-1; D unclear. The CDR3 runs 13 residues. The germline V gene has CDR1 KGHSH and CDR2 LQKENI. V lost 6 bases and J lost 2, with 10 bases in between. CDR3 sequence: CASSEAGNTEAFF. The CDR3 bases are TGTGCCAGCTCCGAAGCCGGCAACACTGAAGCTTTCTTT.

The chain carries TRBV29-1 and TRBJ2-7, with D possibly matching TRBD2 (6 bases). CDR3 size: 14 residues. V lost 1 base and J 3 bases, leaving 13 bases between the germline ends. CDR1 and CDR2 from the germline V gene are SQVTM and ANQGSEA. As DNA, the CDR3 is TGCAGCGTTGAAGTTGCCGGGAGCGTCTACGAGCAGTACTTC. This gives the protein CSVEVAGSVYEQYF.

The CDR3 spells CASSNTGQLDTEAFF. CDR3 nucleotides: TGTGCCAGCAGTAACACGGGACAGTTGGACACTGAAGCTTTCTTT. The V and J genes are TRBV2 and TRBJ1-1, with TRBD1 matching 7 bases. After removal of 5 bases from V and 3 bases from J, the junction contained 9 bases not matched to a gene. This CDR3 is built from 15 residues. The V gene's germline CDR1 is SNHLY and CDR2 FYNNEI.

This chain links TRBV20-1 with TRBJ1-5, with a weak D call TRBD1 (5 bases). Germline CDR1 reads DFQATT; CDR2 reads SNEGSKA (reference sequence). The ends were cut back, 1 base at V and 9 bases at J, with 7 bases in the middle. The CDR3 spans 11 residues. The CDR3 spells CSARGGGPQHF. In DNA, the CDR3 is TGCAGTGCTAGAGGGGGCGGGCCCCAGCATTTT.

This chain links TRBV29-1 with TRBJ2-5; D is undetermined. The CDR3 has 12 amino acids. Germline V gives CDR1 SQVTM, CDR2 ANQGSEA. Trimming took 2 bases from V and 2 from J, leaving 6 bases between them. DNA for the CDR3: TGCAGCGTTGAAAATTTTCAAGAGACCCAGTACTTC. It translates to CSVENFQETQYF.

The chain is built from TRBV12-5 and TRBJ2-1, with TRBD2 matching over 13 bases. The V and J ends lost 0 bases and 0 bases, in that order; junction bases with no gene match: 5. The CDR3 spans 19 residues. In germline, CDR1 is LGHNT, CDR2 FRNRAP. This CDR3 reads CASGLVLAGGQSSYNEQFF. For the CDR3, the DNA is TGTGCTAGTGGTTTGGTACTAGCGGGGGGGCAGTCCTCCTACAATGAGCAGTTCTTC. The full variable domain, its missing parts supplied by reference TRBV12-5 and TRBJ2-1, is DARVTQTPRHKVTEMGQEVTMRCQPILGHNTVFWYRQTMMQGLELLAYFRNRAPLDDSGMPKDRFSAEMPDATLATLKIQPSEPRDSAVYFCASGLVLAGGQSSYNEQFFGPGTRLTVL.

CDR3 sequence reads: CAISESSQGTDTQYF. The CDR3 DNA follows: TGTGCCATCAGTGAGTCGAGCCAGGGCACAGATACGCAGTATTTT. The V call is TRBV10-3, the J call TRBJ2-3; no firm D call. Germline loops: CDR1 ENHRY, CDR2 SYGVKD. The V gene lost 0 bases and the J gene lost 1 base, with 8 bases spanning the gap. The CDR3 loop spans 15 amino acids.

V usage is TRBV30 and J usage is TRBJ1-1, with D uncertain. V lost 1 base and J 1 base, leaving 7 bases between the germline ends. Germline-derived CDR1 and CDR2 are GTSNPN and SVGIG (reference sequence). CDR3 size: 13 residues. Here the CDR3 reads CAWSATRNTEAFF. DNA for the CDR3: TGTGCCTGGAGTGCTACCCGGAACACTGAAGCTTTCTTT.

CDR3: CASSVEQGPSSGNTIYF. The DNA for the CDR3 is TGTGCCAGCAGCGTAGAGCAGGGGCCGTCCTCTGGAAACACCATATATTTT. The V and J genes are TRBV9 and TRBJ1-3; TRBD1 is a possible D gene (6 bases). V lost 0 bases and J 0 bases, leaving 13 bases between the germline ends. CDR1 and CDR2 from the germline V gene are SGDLS and YYNGEE. The CDR3 contains 17 residues.

The chain employs TRBV7-2 and TRBJ2-1; tentative D call: TRBD1 (5 bases). The CDR3 is made up of 15 amino acids. Germline V gene data show CDR1 as SGHTA and CDR2 as FQGNSA. V lost 5 bases, J lost 4 bases, and 15 bases lay in between. The CDR3 nucleotides read TGTGCCAGCAGCCCACCAGGGAAACTTTACAATGAGCAGTTCTTC. This encodes CASSPPGKLYNEQFF.

The chain combines TRBV5-1 with TRBJ2-5, with 9 positions matching TRBD2. Germline-derived CDR1 and CDR2 are SGHRS and YFSETQ. The trim removed 5 bases at V and 1 base at J, leaving 9 bases unmatched. This CDR3 comprises 16 residues. The CDR3: CASSGVSGGFQETQYF. In DNA form, the CDR3 reads TGCGCCAGCAGTGGTGTAAGCGGGGGGTTCCAAGAGACCCAGTACTTC.

The chain is built from TRBV18 and TRBJ1-1; TRBD1 matches 9 bases. The length of the CDR3 is 14 residues. Germline lookup yields CDR1 KGHSH and CDR2 LQKENI. V shed 2 bases, J shed 4 bases, and the junction held 2 bases outside the gene matches. The CDR3 DNA reads as TGTGCCAGCTCACCAACAGGGGGCGGCACTGAAGCTTTCTTT. Translation: CASSPTGGGTEAFF. The full variable domain, its missing parts supplied by reference TRBV18 and TRBJ1-1, is NAGVMQNPRHLVRRRGQEARLRCSPMKGHSHVYWYRQLPEEGLKFMVYLQKENIIDESGMPKERFSAEFPKEGPSILRIQQVVRGDSAAYFCASSPTGGGTEAFFGQGTRLTVV.

The rearrangement links TRBV5-4 to TRBJ1-2; 7 nucleotides align to TRBD1. Per germline, CDR1 SGHNT and CDR2 YYREEE (reference sequence). This CDR3 region has 15 residues. Trimming cost V 1 base and J 7 bases; bases outside gene matches: 10. In DNA, the CDR3 is TGTGCCAGCAGCTTGAAGACAGGGCAATATGCTGGCTACACCTTC. It specifies CASSLKTGQYAGYTF. The entire variable domain, with the rest obtained from reference TRBV5-4 and TRBJ1-2, is as follows: ETGVTQSPTHLIKTRGQQVTLRCSSQSGHNTVSWYQQALGQGPQFIFQYYREEENGRGNFPPRFSGLQFPNYSSELNVNALELDDSALYLCASSLKTGQYAGYTFGSGTRLTVV.

The chain combines TRBV19 with TRBJ2-7; perhaps D is TRBD1 or TRBD2 (5 bases each). Germline assignment: CDR1 LNHDA and CDR2 SQIVND (reference sequence). This CDR3 has 14 residues. Between the trimmed V and J ends, which lost 1 base and 0 bases, there was a span of 7 bases. The CDR3 loop reads CASSIGGTSYEQYF. The CDR3 bases are TGTGCCAGTAGTATAGGAGGGACCTCCTACGAGCAGTACTTC.